These T cell receptor beta chains were read from a single sample in a study of blood T cell repertoires in COVID-19. The table came from immunoSEQ multiplex PCR; TCRdb's copy has only in-frame clones and leaves some out. This table has tens of thousands of clones, 84% appearing once. The sequenced material came from peripheral blood. These receptors were taken from a man between 50 and 59 years old with active COVID-19. Each CDR3 is given with its conserved first and last residue. A D gene is named only where the DNA matches it firmly. Part of the rows lack a size; the others show once, few, many or a class for expanded clones.

TRBJ2-5 TRBV2 TRBD2 NA CASSPTSGSYQETQYF TGTGCCAGCAGCCCGACTAGCGGTTCGTACCAAGAGACCCAGTACTTC
TRBJ2-7 TRBV2 TRBD1 NA CASRVSPGQGPEQYF TGTGCCAGCAGAGTATCCCCGGGACAGGGTCCCGAGCAGTACTTC
TRBJ2-1 TRBV19 TRBD2 NA CASRLAGFRGVDEQFF TGTGCCAGTAGACTAGCGGGGTTTAGAGGGGTGGATGAGCAGTTCTTC
TRBJ1-2 TRBV14 TRBD1 NA CASSPWDRGYGYTF TGTGCCAGCAGCCCCTGGGACAGGGGATATGGCTACACCTTC
TRBJ2-6 TRBV14 NA NA CASSQSPGANVLTF TGTGCCAGCAGCCAGTCTCCTGGGGCCAACGTCCTGACTTTC
TRBJ2-7 TRBV19 TRBD1 NA CASSIGGTGGYEQYF TGTGCCAGTAGTATAGGTGGGACAGGGGGCTACGAGCAGTACTTC
TRBJ1-5 TRBV6-1 NA NA CASSEGSSNQPQHF TGTGCCAGCAGTGAAGGGAGTAGCAATCAGCCCCAGCATTTT
TRBJ2-7 TRBV6-6 NA NA CASSPFSGALYEQYF TGTGCCAGCAGCCCTTTTTCAGGGGCCCTTTACGAGCAGTACTTC
TRBJ1-2 TRBV5-8 NA NA CASSFINYGYTF TGTGCCAGCAGCTTCATTAACTATGGCTACACCTTC
TRBJ2-7 TRBV2 NA NA CASNTGYEQYF TGTGCCAGCAATACAGGGTACGAGCAGTACTTC
TRBJ1-6 TRBV4-1 NA NA CASSQEERGGNSPLHF TGCGCCAGCAGCCAAGAGGAAAGGGGTGGTAATTCACCCCTCCACTTT
TRBJ2-5 TRBV5-1 TRBD2 NA CASSLAPSGGAETQYF TGCGCCAGCAGCTTGGCGCCTAGCGGGGGTGCGGAGACCCAGTACTTC
TRBJ1-1 TRBV14 TRBD1 NA CASSLSTGVGSTEAFF TGTGCCAGCAGCCTTTCAACAGGGGTTGGGAGCACTGAAGCTTTCTTT
TRBJ2-3 TRBV5-1 NA NA CASSGGITIFTDTQYF TGCGCCAGCAGCGGCGGGATAACCATTTTCACAGATACGCAGTATTTT
TRBJ2-6 TRBV5-1 NA NA CASSTQSGANVLTF TGCGCCAGCAGCACACAGTCTGGGGCCAACGTCCTGACTTTC
TRBJ2-5 TRBV5-4 TRBD2 once CASSHGTSAYQETQYF TGTGCCAGCAGCCACGGGACTAGCGCTTACCAAGAGACCCAGTACTTC